Below are 32 T cell receptor beta chains sequenced from a single sample in a study of post-analysis software for immune sequencing data. Study observations and caveats: Patients had higher frequencies than controls of roughly five TRBV segments, including TRBV5-6, TRBV5-1 and TRBV20-1.

TCR beta libraries were prepared from cDNA with unique molecular identifiers. TCRdb reanalysed the PCR reads using MiXCR and keeps one entry per CDR3 protein. The table lists some 260,000 distinct CDR3 sequences, 36% of them singletons. Antigen specificity for these receptors is unknown. The sample was blood. The source is a girl aged 5-17 years with multiple sclerosis.

The chain recombines TRBV19 with TRBJ2-5; D call uncertain. The CDR3 contains 13 residues. Looked up from germline, CDR1 is LNHDA and CDR2 is SQIVND (reference sequence). The V end was cut by 3 bases, the J end by 5 bases, with 10 bases between. This CDR3 is CASSIKQRETQYF. CDR3 DNA sequence: TGTGCCAGTAGTATTAAACAACGGGAGACCCAGTACTTC.

J is TRBJ1-4 and V is TRBV5-1; D call uncertain. The CDR3 consists of 15 residues. Germline loops: CDR1 SGHRS, CDR2 YFSETQ. The V end lost 5 bases, the J end lost 0 bases, and 11 bases lay between the germline ends. DNA for the CDR3: TGCGCCAGCAGGCCGCCTGGGTCAACTAATGAAAAACTGTTTTTT. Encoded protein: CASRPPGSTNEKLFF.

This chain joins TRBV4-2 and TRBJ2-1; 9 bases match TRBD2. Germline values: CDR1 LGHNA, CDR2 YNFKEQ. J lost 7 bases, V lost 5 bases, and 15 bases had no gene match. The CDR3 length is 17 residues. The chain's CDR3 is CASSGNSGGILGNEQFF. CDR3 in DNA: TGTGCCAGCAGCGGTAATAGCGGGGGTATCCTTGGGAATGAGCAGTTCTTC.

This clonotype has a count of ten or more. This sequence joins TRBV5-6 and TRBJ2-3; D gene uncertain. Trimming removed 4 bases from V and 6 bases from J, with 6 bases in between. Germline-derived CDR1 and CDR2 are SGHDT and YYEEEE. The CDR3 length is 11 residues. The CDR3 reads CASSGRDTQYF. CDR3 nucleotides: TGTGCCAGCAGCGGGCGGGATACGCAGTATTTT. Supplemented by reference TRBV5-6 and TRBJ2-3, the full variable domain reads DAGVTQSPTHLIKTRGQQVTLRCSPKSGHDTVSWYQQALGQGPQFIFQYYEEEERQRGNFPDRFSGHQFPNYSSELNVNALLLGDSALYLCASSGRDTQYFGPGTRLTVL.

The chain combines TRBV10-2 with TRBJ2-5; D is ambiguous. Per the germline V gene, CDR1 is WSHSY and CDR2 is SAAADI. The V and J ends lost 0 bases and 3 bases respectively, with 8 bases between them. The CDR3 extends over 14 amino acids. This CDR3 is CASSESNREETQYF. DNA for the CDR3: TGCGCCAGCAGTGAGTCGAACCGGGAAGAGACCCAGTACTTC.

The chain carries TRBV12-3 or TRBV12-4 and TRBJ1-4; TRBD1 matches 10 bases. The CDR3 is 15 amino acids. Trimming removed 5 bases from V and 8 bases from J; junction bases left unmatched: 8. CDR3 sequence reads: CASSLGTGVKEKLFF. CDR3 bases: TGTGCCAGCAGTCTCGGGACAGGGGTGAAAGAAAAACTGTTTTTT.

This clonotype was picked up many times. The chain uses TRBV3-1 and TRBJ2-4, with TRBD2 matching over 9 bases. This CDR3 is built from 18 residues. V was pared by 3 bases and J by 4 bases, with 13 bases of the junction left unmatched. Germline assignment: CDR1 LGHDT and CDR2 YNNKEL (reference sequence). CDR3: CASSHPQGLALHKNIQYF. The CDR3 nucleotides read TGTGCCAGCAGCCACCCCCAGGGACTAGCTCTTCATAAAAACATTCAGTACTTC.

The V gene is TRBV7-9, the J gene TRBJ2-2; D gene ambiguous. The germline V and J ends were trimmed by 6 bases and 5 bases, with 4 bases remaining between them. This CDR3 is 11 amino acids long. Germline V gene sequence: CDR1 SEHNR, CDR2 FQNEAQ (reference sequence). The CDR3 is CASRETGELFF. The CDR3 DNA follows: TGTGCCAGCAGAGAGACCGGGGAGCTGTTTTTT. The full variable domain, its missing parts supplied by reference TRBV7-9 and TRBJ2-2, is DTGVSQNPRHKITKRGQNVTFRCDPISEHNRLYWYRQTLGQGPEFLTYFQNEAQLEKSRLLSDRFSAERPKGSFSTLEIQRTEQGDSAMYLCASRETGELFFGEGSRLTVL.

A note on this clonotype: A read error may produce the germline difference seen at one junction end. V is TRBV7-8 and J is TRBJ2-2; TRBD2 might be the D (5 bases). CDR1 is SGHVS and CDR2 is FQNEAQ in the germline V gene. This CDR3 comprises 18 residues. The DNA of the CDR3 is TGTGCCAGCAGCTTTACATCGGTCTCGGATACCCATCCCGGGGAGCTGTTGTTT. Amino acid sequence: CASSFTSVSDTHPGELLF.

V gene TRBV3-1 combines with J gene TRBJ2-2, with TRBD1 matching over 8 bases. The junction had 14 bases not matched to a gene; V was cut back by 4 bases and J by 7 bases. The V gene's germline CDR1 is LGHDT and CDR2 YNNKEL (reference sequence). The CDR3 is made up of 17 amino acids. This chain's CDR3 is CASSPSWLRTGSGELFF. For the CDR3, the DNA is TGTGCCAGCAGCCCGAGTTGGTTAAGGACAGGGAGCGGGGAGCTGTTTTTT.

The CDR3 loop is CSVLGDRDLVPDTQYF. DNA of the CDR3: TGCAGCGTCTTAGGGGACCGAGACCTAGTCCCAGATACGCAGTATTTT. This chain uses TRBV29-1 with TRBJ2-3, with D perhaps matching TRBD1 or TRBD2 (5 bases each). The CDR3 is 16 amino acids. Per the germline V gene, CDR1 is SQVTM and CDR2 is ANQGSEA. Deletions cut 6 bases from V and 4 bases from J, with 23 bases between.

The V and J genes are TRBV20-1 and TRBJ1-1; D gene uncertain. V lost 6 bases to trimming and J lost 5 bases, with 22 bases between them. CDR3 length: 15 amino acids. Germline CDR1 DFQATT, CDR2 SNEGSKA (reference sequence). CDR3 residues: CSAEKGGKRGTEAFF. The CDR3 nucleotides read TGCAGTGCAGAGAAGGGAGGGAAAAGAGGAACTGAAGCTTTCTTT.

This clonotype was counted at least ten times. The chain joins TRBV7-2 to TRBJ2-1; 8 bases align to TRBD2. The CDR3 runs 17 residues. V lost 1 base and J lost 7; bases outside the gene matches: 12. Looked up from germline, CDR1 is SGHTA and CDR2 is FQGNSA. CDR3 coding DNA: TGTGCCAGCAGCTTAGGGGCTAGCGGGCACATTAGGAATGAGCAGTTCTTC. Protein: CASSLGASGHIRNEQFF.

In this sample, this clonotype turned up many times. This rearrangement joins TRBV13 to TRBJ1-2; D is undetermined. Germline V gene sequence: CDR1 PRHDT, CDR2 FYEKMQ (reference sequence). V dropped 8 bases and J dropped 3 bases, with 7 bases sitting between them. CDR3 length: 11 amino acids. CDR3 loop: CASVQDYGYTF. The DNA of the CDR3 is TGTGCCAGCGTCCAGGACTATGGCTACACCTTC. The whole variable domain, filled in from reference TRBV13 and TRBJ1-2, reads AAGVIQSPRHLIKEKRETATLKCYPIPRHDTVYWYQQGPGQDPQFLISFYEKMQSDKGSIPDRFSAQQFSDYHSELNMSSLELGDSALYFCASVQDYGYTFGSGTRLTVV.

This clonotype was recorded many times. Written as DNA, the CDR3 is TGTGCCAGCAGCTTCGAGGGGATAACTAATGAAAAACTGTTTTTT. Encoded protein: CASSFEGITNEKLFF. V usage is TRBV5-5 and J usage is TRBJ1-4; D possibly corresponds to TRBD1 (5 bases). This CDR3 region has 15 residues. The V gene lost 2 bases and the J gene lost 1 base, with 9 bases spanning the gap. From germline, CDR1 is SGHKS and CDR2 YYEKEE (reference sequence).

This clonotype was observed at least ten times. The rearrangement links TRBV6-1 to TRBJ2-1; TRBD1 aligns across 7 bases. CDR1 and CDR2 from the germline V gene are MNHNS and SASEGT. The CDR3 sequence is 15 residues long. With V trimmed by 6 bases and J by 2 bases, 7 bases remained unmatched. The CDR3 region has the DNA TGTGCCAGCAGGCCGGACAGGCTACCCTACAATGAGCAGTTCTTC. Translating gives CASRPDRLPYNEQFF.

Comment on this clonotype: This may stem from a read error, because a much larger clone lies one nucleotide away. The chain employs TRBV12-3 or TRBV12-4 and TRBJ1-4, with D perhaps matching TRBD1 (5 bases). The germline V and J ends were trimmed by 7 bases and 8 bases, with 17 bases remaining between them. The CDR3 consists of 14 residues. In DNA, the CDR3 is TGTGCCAGCACGTCCCGGCCGGGGCGCGAAAAACTGTTTTTT. Protein: CASTSRPGREKLFF.

J is TRBJ2-3 and V is TRBV10-3, with D tentatively TRBD2 (5 bases). Trimming removed 6 bases from V and 2 bases from J, with 15 bases in between. Germline-derived CDR1 and CDR2 are ENHRY and SYGVKD. The CDR3 is 15 amino acids. The CDR3 loop is CAISPGFRDTDTQYF. The CDR3 nucleotides read TGTGCCATCAGCCCCGGCTTCCGGGACACAGATACGCAGTATTTT.

This clonotype was seen only a few times. A much larger clone lies one base from this, so it may be a read error. The rearrangement joins TRBV3-1 to TRBJ1-2; D may be TRBD1 (5 bases). Per germline, CDR1 LGHDT and CDR2 YNNKEL (reference sequence). This CDR3 has 13 residues. The V end lost 6 bases, the J end lost 7 bases, and 15 bases lay between the germline ends. This chain's CDR3 is CASRWSQGRGYTF. The CDR3 region has the DNA TGTGCCAGCAGGTGGAGTCAGGGCCGTGGCTACACCTTC.

The sample holds many counts of this clonotype. This sequence joins TRBV5-1 and TRBJ1-1; TRBD1 agrees at 9 bases. The CDR3 spans 14 residues. From germline, CDR1 is SGHRS and CDR2 YFSETQ. The J segment lost 4 bases and the V segment lost 2 bases, leaving 3 bases of the junction unmatched. The CDR3 coding sequence is TGCGCCAGCAGCTTTGACAGGGGGACCACTGAAGCTTTCTTT. Translating it yields CASSFDRGTTEAFF.

The chain couples TRBV6-4 to TRBJ2-1, with 10 bases that match TRBD2. The V gene's germline CDR1 is MRHNA and CDR2 SNTAGT. V gave up 4 bases and J gave up 8 bases; unmatched junction bases: 8. This CDR3 is 15 amino acids long. CDR3 sequence: CASSGASGRSDEQFF. The CDR3 coding sequence is TGTGCCAGCAGTGGGGCTAGCGGGAGAAGCGATGAGCAGTTCTTC.

The chain has TRBV6-2 or TRBV6-3 and TRBJ2-4; D not certain. The J call could be wrong; TRBJ2-7 is a better fit for the DNA end. The CDR3 is 12 residues long. Germline values: CDR1 MNHEY, CDR2 SVGEGT. In DNA form, the CDR3 reads TGTGCCAGCAGTTACCCGGTCTACGAGCAGTACTTC. This encodes CASSYPVYEQYF.

Of note for this clonotype: This may come from a read error, since a much larger clone is one base off. The chain carries TRBV6-4 and TRBJ2-5; TRBD1 or TRBD2 may be the D gene (6 bases each). Germline V lookup: CDR1 MRHNA, CDR2 SNTAGT. The ends were cut back, 5 bases at V and 11 bases at J, with 24 bases in the middle. CDR3 length equals 15 residues. The CDR3 nucleotides read TGTGCCAGCAGTCCTAAAGGGGGGATGAGCAATGAGCAGTACTTC. This gives the protein CASSPKGGMSNEQYF.

The rearrangement links TRBV20-1 to TRBJ1-1; D may be TRBD1 (6 bases). From germline, CDR1 is DFQATT and CDR2 SNEGSKA (reference sequence). The V end lost 3 bases, the J end lost 1 base, and 18 bases lay between the germline ends. This CDR3 spans 16 amino acids. CDR3 DNA: TGCAGTGCTAGCGATCCGACAGGTGGGACGAACACTGAAGCTTTCTTT. Translating gives CSASDPTGGTNTEAFF.

On this clonotype: A read error may be the cause here, since a much bigger clone is one base away. V usage is TRBV15 and J usage is TRBJ1-1; D is uncertain. The CDR3 has 12 residues. Trimming shortened V by 8 bases and J by 4 bases, and 11 bases separated the two germline ends. Germline V gene lookup returns CDR1 LNHNV and CDR2 YYDKDF (reference sequence). The CDR3 DNA is TGTGCCACCTCGACCCCGTTCACTGAAGCTTTCTTT. Translation gives CATSTPFTEAFF.

This clonotype has a count of ten or more. The chain joins TRBV15 to TRBJ1-5; 10 bases agree with TRBD1. This CDR3 contains 17 residues. The J segment lost 5 bases and the V segment lost 4 bases, leaving 11 bases of the junction unmatched. Germline CDR1 and CDR2: LNHNV and YYDKDF (reference sequence). CDR3 in DNA: TGTGCCACCAGCAAAGACCGGGACAGGGGACACGATCAGCCCCAGCATTTT. Protein product: CATSKDRDRGHDQPQHF. Looking up the rest from reference TRBV15 and TRBJ1-5 gives the full variable domain: DAMVIQNPRYQVTQFGKPVTLSCSQTLNHNVMYWYQQKSSQAPKLLFHYYDKDFNNEADTPDNFQSRRPNTSFCFLDIRSPGLGDTAMYLCATSKDRDRGHDQPQHFGDGTRLSIL.

This clonotype was seen many times. The CDR3 nucleotides read TGCAGCGTTGTGGCAGGGGGTGATCAGCCCCAGCATTTT. Translation gives CSVVAGGDQPQHF. The V gene is TRBV29-1, the J gene TRBJ1-5; TRBD1 aligns across 7 bases. With V trimmed by 4 bases and J by 5 bases, 5 bases remained unmatched. This CDR3 is built from 13 residues. CDR1 is SQVTM and CDR2 is ANQGSEA in the germline V gene.

This clonotype has a handful of counts. A read error may explain this, as a much larger clone is one base away. The chain joins TRBV12-3 or TRBV12-4 to TRBJ2-4, with 7 bases fitting TRBD1. This CDR3 region has 14 residues. The ends lost 6 bases at V and 1 base at J; junction bases unmatched: 3. CDR3 protein: CASRPTGAKNIQYF. DNA of the CDR3: TGTGCCAGCAGGCCGACAGGGGCCAAAAACATTCAGTACTTC.

This clonotype was counted at least ten times. The chain employs TRBV7-9 and TRBJ2-3; the match to TRBD1 covers 11 bases. The germline gives CDR1 SEHNR, CDR2 FQNEAQ (reference sequence). The CDR3 runs 14 residues. Germline trimming cut 4 bases from V and 4 bases from J; bases unmatched to any gene: 1. The CDR3: CASSWTGGADTQYF. The CDR3 region has the DNA TGTGCCAGCAGCTGGACAGGGGGCGCAGATACGCAGTATTTT.

This clonotype was recorded at least ten times. J is TRBJ2-5 and V is TRBV20-1; D possibly corresponds to TRBD2 (7 bases). This CDR3 region has 15 residues. Looked up from germline, CDR1 is DFQATT and CDR2 is SNEGSKA (reference sequence). Trimming shortened V by 6 bases and J by 4 bases, and 21 bases separated the two germline ends. The CDR3 region is CSARGRGSSPETQYF. For the CDR3, the DNA is TGCAGTGCCCGGGGGAGGGGGTCTTCCCCAGAGACCCAGTACTTC.

To note about this clonotype: This may come from a read error, since a much larger clone is one base off. This rearrangement joins TRBV12-3 or TRBV12-4 to TRBJ1-1, with D perhaps TRBD1 (5 bases). The CDR3 is 14 amino acids. CDR3 DNA: TGTGCCAACAGTTCCTATGGGGGGAGCACTGAAGCTTTCTTT. As protein: CANSSYGGSTEAFF.

Concerning this clonotype: Given a much more abundant clone one base away, this may be a read error. The chain couples TRBV20-1 to TRBJ2-7; perhaps TRBD1 as D (6 bases). The tail of the sequence fits TRBJ2-5 better, so the J call may be wrong. The CDR3 is 14 residues long. In germline, CDR1 is DFQATT, CDR2 SNEGSKA (reference sequence). CDR3 region: CSAPRGPAWETQYF. In DNA, the CDR3 is TGCAGTGCTCCCAGGGGTCCCGCATGGGAGACCCAGTACTTC.